One and the same sample provided the 27 T cell receptor beta chains below, sequenced in a study of T cell responses to AZD1222 COVID-19 vaccine. Assay: immunoSEQ multiplex PCR; the TCRdb copy retains only in-frame clones and omits some. The table records roughly 160,000 clones, around nine tenths of them present only once. This sample comprised peripheral blood, obtained 28 days after the second AZD1222 dose. Every receptor here comes from an adult who received the AZD1222 COVID-19 vaccine.

The chain combines TRBV6-5 with TRBJ2-1; 10 bases match TRBD2. The CDR3 is 16 residues long. J gave up 3 bases and V 4 bases, and 6 bases lay outside the gene matches. The V gene's germline CDR1 is MNHEY and CDR2 SVGAGI. CDR3 protein: CASSFNLAGDYNEQFF. The CDR3 bases are TGTGCCAGCAGTTTCAACCTAGCGGGGGACTACAATGAGCAGTTCTTC.

The chain links TRBV2 to TRBJ1-5, with a tentative D call TRBD1 (6 bases). The germline gives CDR1 SNHLY, CDR2 FYNNEI. This CDR3 is built from 16 residues. V was trimmed by 6 bases and J by 4 bases, leaving 19 bases between them. As DNA, the CDR3 is TGTGCCAGCAGGGCCGGGACACTGAGGCGTAATCAGCCCCAGCATTTT. Encoded protein: CASRAGTLRRNQPQHF.

The V gene is TRBV21-1, the J gene TRBJ1-6; the D call of TRBD1 is as the table states it, not checked on the DNA. TRBV21-1 is a pseudogene locus. CDR3 size: 16 residues. The CDR3 nucleotides are TGTGCCAGCAGCAAAGCTCCGACAGGGGATAATTCACCCCTCCACTTT. Translated: CASSKAPTGDNSPLHF.

This clone was observed a handful of times. The V and J genes are TRBV19 and TRBJ1-2; TRBD1 might be the D (5 bases). V lost 1 base, J lost 4 bases, and 7 bases lay in between. The germline CDR1 and CDR2 sequences are LNHDA and SQIVND (reference sequence). The CDR3 covers 13 residues. The CDR3 DNA sequence: TGTGCCAGTAGTATAGGACAGATCTATGGCTACACCTTC. Amino acids: CASSIGQIYGYTF.

The chain employs TRBV27 and TRBJ1-4; a possible D gene is TRBD1 (6 bases). V gave up 6 bases and J gave up 5 bases, with 10 bases separating them. This CDR3 contains 13 residues. Germline V gives CDR1 MNHEY, CDR2 SMNVEV (reference sequence). Here the CDR3 reads CASRRQGNEKLFF. CDR3 bases: TGTGCCAGCAGGCGGCAGGGGAATGAAAAACTGTTTTTT.

V is TRBV5-1 and J is TRBJ2-1; 7 bases fit TRBD1. The V and J ends lost 4 bases and 9 bases, in that order; junction bases with no gene match: 22. This CDR3 comprises 18 residues. Per germline, CDR1 SGHRS and CDR2 YFSETQ. CDR3 protein: CASSPYSGTAEGITEQFF. The CDR3 DNA reads as TGCGCCAGCAGCCCGTACTCCGGGACAGCCGAAGGGATTACTGAGCAGTTCTTC.

The V gene is TRBV13, the J gene TRBJ2-3, with 9 bases matching TRBD1. Germline-derived CDR1 and CDR2 are PRHDT and FYEKMQ (reference sequence). The CDR3 loop spans 16 amino acids. The V segment lost 2 bases and the J segment 0 bases; nucleotides outside the gene matches: 3. This CDR3 reads CASSLYDRGSTDTQYF. In DNA, the CDR3 is TGTGCCAGCAGCTTATATGACAGGGGGAGCACAGATACGCAGTATTTT.

The genes are TRBV5-1 and TRBJ2-1; D is uncertain. Germline V CDR1 and CDR2: SGHRS, YFSETQ. CDR3 length: 15 amino acids. V lost 2 bases to trimming and J lost 0 bases, with 9 bases between them. This chain's CDR3 is CASSLGLSSYNEQFF. CDR3 in DNA: TGCGCCAGCAGCTTAGGGCTTTCCTCCTACAATGAGCAGTTCTTC.

V gene TRBV12-3 or TRBV12-4 combines with J gene TRBJ2-1; D remains ambiguous. Trimming shortened V by 10 bases and J by 9 bases, and 13 bases separated the two germline ends. CDR3 size: 11 residues. CDR3 residues: CATRSPGEQFF. In nucleotides, the CDR3 is TGTGCCACCCGTTCCCCGGGTGAGCAGTTCTTC.

As concerns this clone: Additional DNA sequences in this sample encode the identical CDR3. CDR3: CASSQDLPYEQYF. In nucleotides, the CDR3 is TGCGCCAGCAGCCAAGATCTCCCGTACGAGCAGTACTTC. The chain employs TRBV4-1 and TRBJ2-7; D gene ambiguous. V dropped 0 bases and J dropped 4 bases, with 7 bases sitting between them. The germline V gene encodes CDR1 MGHRA and CDR2 YSYEKL. The CDR3 is 13 residues long.

This chain joins TRBV30 and TRBJ1-1; no reliable D call. V dropped 0 bases and J dropped 5 bases, with 10 bases sitting between them. The length of the CDR3 is 13 residues. CDR1 and CDR2 (germline): GTSNPN, SVGIG (reference sequence). For the CDR3, the DNA is TGTGCCTGGAGTGTACTTGGGAGAACTGAAGCTTTCTTT. Protein product: CAWSVLGRTEAFF.

The chain links TRBV2 to TRBJ2-7; D may be TRBD1 or TRBD2 (5 bases each). This CDR3 is built from 13 residues. The germline V and J ends were trimmed by 6 bases and 0 bases, with 9 bases remaining between them. Per the germline V gene, CDR1 is SNHLY and CDR2 is FYNNEI. CDR3 nucleotide sequence: TGTGCCAGCAGGGGGGATGTCTCCTACGAGCAGTACTTC. Protein sequence: CASRGDVSYEQYF.

The chain uses TRBV5-4 and TRBJ2-6; D uncertain. Per the germline V gene, CDR1 is SGHNT and CDR2 is YYREEE (reference sequence). V was pared by 7 bases and J by 0 bases, with 2 bases between. The CDR3 has 12 amino acids. The CDR3 here is CASHSGANVLTF. DNA of the CDR3: TGTGCCAGCCACTCTGGGGCCAACGTCCTGACTTTC.

The genes are TRBV5-1 and TRBJ2-3; D could derive from TRBD1 or TRBD2 (5 bases each). CDR3 size: 17 residues. Germline V gene data show CDR1 as SGHRS and CDR2 as YFSETQ. V was trimmed by 1 base and J by 4 bases, leaving 19 bases between them. This CDR3 reads CASSLSGPRGKPDTQYF. CDR3 nucleotides: TGCGCCAGCAGCTTGTCGGGACCTCGAGGAAAACCAGATACGCAGTATTTT. The whole variable domain, filled in from reference TRBV5-1 and TRBJ2-3, reads KAGVTQTPRYLIKTRGQQVTLSCSPISGHRSVSWYQQTPGQGLQFLFEYFSETQRNKGNFPGRFSGRQFSNSRSEMNVSTLELGDSALYLCASSLSGPRGKPDTQYFGPGTRLTVL.

The V call is TRBV7-9, the J call TRBJ1-2; the match to TRBD1 covers 7 bases. Germline lookup yields CDR1 SEHNR and CDR2 FQNEAQ (reference sequence). Trimming at V came to 1 base and at J to 2 bases, leaving 7 bases not matched to a gene. The CDR3 length is 16 residues. The CDR3 is CASSLVTGEANYGYTF. CDR3 nucleotide sequence: TGTGCCAGCAGCTTAGTCACAGGGGAGGCAAACTATGGCTACACCTTC.

The rearrangement uses TRBV5-5 and TRBJ2-7; D possibly corresponds to TRBD1 (6 bases). Germline CDR1 reads SGHKS; CDR2 reads YYEKEE (reference sequence). CDR3 length: 11 amino acids. Trimming shortened V by 2 bases and J by 6 bases, and 6 bases separated the two germline ends. The DNA of the CDR3 is TGTGCCAGCAGCTTAGGGGGCGAGCAGTACTTC. Protein sequence: CASSLGGEQYF. Complete variable domain (other parts from reference TRBV5-5 and TRBJ2-7): DAGVTQSPTHLIKTRGQQVTLRCSPISGHKSVSWYQQVLGQGPQFIFQYYEKEERGRGNFPDRFSARQFPNYSSELNVNALLLGDSALYLCASSLGGEQYFGPGTRLTVT.

J is TRBJ1-1 and V is TRBV5-5; D perhaps matches TRBD1 (5 bases). Between the trimmed V and J ends, which lost 0 bases and 4 bases, there was a span of 13 bases. This CDR3 spans 15 amino acids. Germline CDR1 SGHKS, CDR2 YYEKEE (reference sequence). The CDR3 sequence: CASSLGPGPSTEAFF. The CDR3 coding sequence is TGTGCCAGCAGCTTGGGACCAGGGCCGAGCACTGAAGCTTTCTTT. The whole variable domain, remainder taken from reference TRBV5-5 and TRBJ1-1, is DAGVTQSPTHLIKTRGQQVTLRCSPISGHKSVSWYQQVLGQGPQFIFQYYEKEERGRGNFPDRFSARQFPNYSSELNVNALLLGDSALYLCASSLGPGPSTEAFFGQGTRLTVV.

The chain carries TRBV5-1 and TRBJ2-7; possible D gene TRBD2, 5 bases. V was clipped by 0 bases and J by 0 bases, with 10 bases between them. Germline CDR1 is SGHRS and CDR2 is YFSETQ. The CDR3 loop spans 15 amino acids. CDR3 sequence (DNA): TGCGCCAGCAGCTTGGCCAGCGGAAGCTCCTACGAGCAGTACTTC. This encodes CASSLASGSSYEQYF.

This rearrangement joins TRBV18 to TRBJ2-1, with no clear D. Deletions cut 2 bases from V and 2 bases from J, with 4 bases between. The CDR3 runs 13 residues. CDR1 KGHSH and CDR2 LQKENI come from the germline V gene. The CDR3 reads CASSPGPYNEQFF. For the CDR3, the DNA is TGTGCCAGCTCACCAGGACCCTACAATGAGCAGTTCTTC.

As to this clone: The sample contains more than one DNA sequence encoding this CDR3. The chain employs TRBV18 and TRBJ1-3; 8 nucleotides match TRBD1. V lost 3 bases to trimming and J lost 2 bases; unmatched junction nucleotides: 6. This CDR3 has 16 residues. CDR1 and CDR2 (germline): KGHSH, LQKENI. Written as DNA, the CDR3 is TGTGCCAGCTCACCCAGTCAGGGGGCCACTGGAAACACCATATATTTT. Amino acids: CASSPSQGATGNTIYF.

The rearrangement links TRBV10-3 to TRBJ1-1; the D gene is possibly TRBD1 (6 bases). Deletions cut 7 bases from V and 5 bases from J, with 26 bases between. The germline CDR1 and CDR2 sequences are ENHRY and SYGVKD. The CDR3 totals 17 residues. The CDR3 loop is CAINGGYLGGKGTEAFF. The CDR3 coding sequence is TGTGCCATCAACGGGGGCTACTTGGGAGGGAAGGGAACTGAAGCTTTCTTT.

The rearrangement joins TRBV6-5 to TRBJ2-5; TRBD1 might be the D (6 bases). Per germline, CDR1 MNHEY and CDR2 SVGAGI. The CDR3 loop spans 15 amino acids. V was trimmed by 7 bases and J by 2 bases, leaving 17 bases between them. As DNA, the CDR3 is TGTGCCAGCACCGCCGACAGGCTAACACAAGAGACCCAGTACTTC. It yields the protein CASTADRLTQETQYF.

J is TRBJ2-1 and V is TRBV11-2; D is possibly TRBD1 or TRBD2 (7 bases each). This CDR3 contains 16 residues. The germline V gene encodes CDR1 SGHAT and CDR2 FQNNGV. The V end was cut by 0 bases, the J end by 6 bases, with 15 bases between. In DNA, the CDR3 is TGTGCCAGCAGCTTAGATCCCAGGGGGAGGGGCAATGAGCAGTTCTTC. The encoded protein is CASSLDPRGRGNEQFF.

A single count supports this clone. V usage is TRBV6-5 and J usage is TRBJ2-5; TRBD1 matches 7 bases. This CDR3 has 13 residues. V was pared by 2 bases and J by 5 bases, with 2 bases of the junction left unmatched. The germline gives CDR1 MNHEY, CDR2 SVGAGI. The CDR3 nucleotides are TGTGCCAGCAGTTACAGGGGGCGTGAGACCCAGTACTTC. Translated: CASSYRGRETQYF.

Of note for this clone: Sequence at one end of the junction differs from germline and may be a read error. The V call is TRBV4-1, the J call TRBJ2-2; 11 bases are a match to TRBD2. The CDR3 sequence is 17 residues long. Per germline, CDR1 MGHRA and CDR2 YSYEKL. Here the CDR3 DNA reads TGCGCCGGCAGCCCGCTTGGGGCTAGCGGGGGGACCGGGGAGCTGTTTTTT. Residues: CAGSPLGASGGTGELFF.

The rearrangement links TRBV12-3 or TRBV12-4 to TRBJ2-1; D remains ambiguous. Trimming took off 2 bases at V and 7 bases at J, with 6 bases between the two ends. The CDR3 totals 12 residues. Written as DNA, the CDR3 is TGTGCCAGCAGTTTAAGCGTTAATGAGCAGTTCTTC. Translated, it gives CASSLSVNEQFF.

The chain uses TRBV2 and TRBJ1-1, with 9 positions matching TRBD1. This CDR3 contains 15 residues. Unmatched junction bases numbered 5, after V lost 3 bases and J lost 3 bases. Germline CDR1 and CDR2: SNHLY and FYNNEI. Here the CDR3 DNA reads TGTGCCAGCAGTGACCCCGGGACAGGGCACACTGAAGCTTTCTTT. Its protein is CASSDPGTGHTEAFF. Using reference TRBV2 and TRBJ1-1 for the parts outside the CDR3, the full variable domain is EPEVTQTPSHQVTQMGQEVILRCVPISNHLYFYWYRQILGQKVEFLVSFYNNEISEKSEIFDDQFSVERPDGSNFTLKIRSTKLEDSAMYFCASSDPGTGHTEAFFGQGTRLTVV.